Listed below are T cell receptor beta chains from one sample, sequenced in a study of tumor-infiltrating lymphocytes in localized non-small cell lung cancer. Clones were read by immunoSEQ multiplex PCR, and TCRdb kept only the in-frame ones, dropping some. The sample has about 16,000 clones; about three quarters are singletons. What was sequenced was lung tumor tissue. The source is a human donor with non-small cell lung cancer. Each CDR3 is given with its conserved first and last residue. A D gene is named only where the DNA matches it firmly. Rows may omit the clone size; those that give it use once, few, many or a size class.

>TRBD1|TRBV11-3|.|TRBJ1-2
CASSLDRGNYGYTF
TGTGCCAGCAGCTTGGACAGGGGAAACTATGGCTACACCTTC
>TRBD1|TRBV10-3|once|TRBJ1-2
CASLGTGVYGYTF
TGTGCCAGCCTTGGGACAGGGGTTTATGGCTACACCTTC
>TRBD2|TRBV19|.|TRBJ2-1
CASSILAGEYEQFF
TGTGCCAGTAGTATTCTAGCGGGAGAGTATGAGCAGTTCTTC
>TRBD1|TRBV18|.|TRBJ2-7
CASSRSGTGTYEQYF
TGTGCCAGCTCACGTTCCGGGACAGGGACCTACGAGCAGTACTTC
>.|TRBV6-5|.|TRBJ2-7
CASSYSRWGTYEQYF
TGTGCCAGCAGTTACTCGAGGTGGGGAACGTACGAGCAGTACTTC
>.|TRBV30|.|TRBJ1-2
CAWNVDGFYVGYTF
TGTGCCTGGAATGTCGACGGATTCTATGTGGGCTACACCTTC
>TRBD2|TRBV7-3|.|TRBJ2-5
CASSPRLAGRETQYF
TGTGCCAGCAGCCCCCGACTAGCGGGAAGGGAGACCCAGTACTTC
>.|TRBV10-3|.|TRBJ1-2
CAISESDTQIDYGYTF
TGTGCCATCAGTGAGTCCGACACCCAAATAGACTATGGCTACACCTTC
>.|TRBV30|.|TRBJ2-2
CAWSRKQGDGELFF
TGTGCCTGGAGTCGGAAACAGGGTGACGGGGAGCTGTTTTTT
>.|TRBV5-1|.|TRBJ1-1
CASSLQTNTEAFF
TGCGCCAGCAGTCTCCAGACGAACACTGAAGCTTTCTTT
>.|TRBV5-1|few|TRBJ1-1
CASSLVGVGQGNTEAFF
TGCGCCAGCAGCTTGGTGGGAGTGGGGCAGGGGAACACTGAAGCTTTCTTT
>TRBD1|TRBV6-5|.|TRBJ2-1
CASSYSTGGGEQFF
TGTGCCAGCAGTTACTCGACAGGGGGCGGTGAGCAGTTCTTC
>.|TRBV6-5|.|TRBJ2-1
CASSYRDAYNEQFF
TGTGCCAGCAGTTACAGGGACGCATACAATGAGCAGTTCTTC
>.|TRBV6-5|.|TRBJ1-4
CASSGRVGEKLFF
TGTGCCAGCTCGGGCCGCGTAGGTGAAAAACTGTTTTTT
>.|TRBV25-1|.|TRBJ2-2
CASSEKSTGELFF
TGTGCCAGCAGTGAGAAATCGACCGGGGAGCTGTTTTTT
>.|TRBV6-6|once|TRBJ1-5
CASSYDRQPQHF
TGTGCCAGCAGTTACGATCGTCAGCCCCAGCATTTT
>.|TRBV11-2|.|TRBJ2-3
CASSPSLGSDRDTQYF
TGTGCCAGCAGCCCGTCGCTGGGGTCCGACCGAGATACGCAGTATTTT
>TRBD2|TRBV7-2|.|TRBJ2-1
CASSLASGSLNEQFF
TGTGCCAGCAGCTTAGCTAGCGGGAGTCTGAATGAGCAGTTCTTC
>.|TRBV19|once|TRBJ2-2
CASKGGRTGELFF
TGTGCCAGTAAAGGGGGGCGGACCGGGGAGCTGTTTTTT
>.|TRBV21-1|once|TRBJ1-2
CASFWAGSADGYTF
TGTGCCAGCTTCTGGGCAGGCTCGGCGGATGGCTACACCTTC
>TRBD2|TRBV2|.|TRBJ2-7
CASSYTSGRYEQYF
TGTGCCAGCAGTTACACTAGCGGGAGATACGAGCAGTACTTC
>.|TRBV28|.|TRBJ1-1
CASTVFEGEAFF
TGTGCCAGCACTGTGTTTGAGGGTGAAGCTTTCTTT
>TRBD1|TRBV12-5|.|TRBJ2-5
CASGPGDRVGGTQYF
TGTGCTAGTGGGCCGGGCGACAGGGTTGGGGGGACCCAGTACTTC
>.|TRBV10-2|.|TRBJ2-3
CASSERGTERDTQYF
TGCGCCAGCAGTGAGAGGGGGACCGAAAGAGATACGCAGTATTTT
>.|TRBV5-1|.|TRBJ2-4
CASSLSTLAKNIQYF
TGCGCCAGCAGCTTAAGTACACTAGCCAAAAACATTCAGTACTTC
>.|TRBV7-9|.|TRBJ2-7
CASSLQGWVDEQYF
TGTGCCAGCAGCTTACAGGGGTGGGTTGACGAGCAGTACTTC
>TRBD1|TRBV29-1|.|TRBJ1-1
CSVSGQAFTEAFF
TGCAGCGTCTCCGGACAGGCCTTCACTGAAGCTTTCTTT
>TRBD2|TRBV5-5|once|TRBJ2-7
CASSLEAGGYEQYF
TGTGCCAGCAGCTTGGAAGCGGGAGGCTACGAGCAGTACTTC
>.|TRBV28|.|TRBJ1-2
CASSPRFNYGYTF
TGTGCCAGCAGTCCGAGGTTTAACTATGGCTACACCTTC
>.|TRBV18|.|TRBJ1-1
CASSPPGRNTEAFF
TGTGCCAGCTCACCACCAGGACGGAACACTGAAGCTTTCTTT
>TRBD2|TRBV10-3|once|TRBJ2-7
CATLGLAGGPYEQYF
TGTGCCACCCTGGGACTAGCGGGAGGGCCCTACGAGCAGTACTTC